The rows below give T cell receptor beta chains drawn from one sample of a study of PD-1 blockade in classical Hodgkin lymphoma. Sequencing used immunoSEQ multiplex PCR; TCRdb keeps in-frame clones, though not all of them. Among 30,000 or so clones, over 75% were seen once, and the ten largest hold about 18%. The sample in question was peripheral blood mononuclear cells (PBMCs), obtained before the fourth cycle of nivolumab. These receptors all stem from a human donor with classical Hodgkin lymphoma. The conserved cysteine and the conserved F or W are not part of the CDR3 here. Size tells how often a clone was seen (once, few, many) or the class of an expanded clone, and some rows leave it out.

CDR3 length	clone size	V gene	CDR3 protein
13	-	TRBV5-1	ASSLGRRTKLEQY
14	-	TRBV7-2	ASSLSIGVIYYGYT
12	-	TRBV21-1	ASSGGGQRSEAF
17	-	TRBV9	ASSVERLAGAANTGELF
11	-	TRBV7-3	ASSRTWTEKLF
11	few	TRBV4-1	ASSPREVTEAF
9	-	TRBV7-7	ASGPQETQY
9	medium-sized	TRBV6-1	ASETGFQLF
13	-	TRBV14	ASSQMWSPRTEAF
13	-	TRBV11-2	ASSLSFWQSRELF
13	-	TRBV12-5	ASGPAGTATDTQY
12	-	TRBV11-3	ASSLSGLYNEQF
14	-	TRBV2	ASSEGGVQGTYGYT
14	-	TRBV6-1	ASSENLSSGANVLT
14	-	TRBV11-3	ASSTAPFQETDTQY